These T cell receptor beta chains were read from a single sample in a study of identical twins. A single record per CDR3 protein comes from TCRdb applying MiXCR to the 5' RACE reads. The table has some 330,000 distinct CDR3 sequences, approximately 9.1% seen once. Specimen: naive T cells sorted from blood. These receptors were obtained from a woman in her forties or fifties in good health. Each CDR3 is given with its conserved first and last residue. The order of the fields is CDR3 DNA, CDR3 protein, clone size, J gene, D gene, CDR3 length, V gene. D genes are given only for firm matches. The listing skips clone size in some rows; elsewhere it reads once, few, many or a size class.

TGTGCCAGCAGTTTGGACAGGGAGATCAAAAACATTCAGTACTTC	CASSLDREIKNIQYF	NA	TRBJ2-4	TRBD1	15	TRBV12-3/TRBV12-4
TGTGCCAGCAGAGCCGGGGACTACCGGAACTCCTACGAGCAGTACTTC	CASRAGDYRNSYEQYF	few	TRBJ2-7	TRBD2	16	TRBV28
TGTGCCACCAGTGATGGCGGGAGGGTGGTGTTGTTCTTC	CATSDGGRVVLFF	few	TRBJ2-1	TRBD2	13	TRBV24-1
TGTGCCTGGAGTGTACGAGGGAGGAGTGAAGCTTTCTTT	CAWSVRGRSEAFF	few	TRBJ1-1	NA	13	TRBV30
TGCAGCGTTAGTGGCAGTGGGGGACGTCAGGCGGGCTACACCTTC	CSVSGSGGRQAGYTF	many	TRBJ1-2	NA	15	TRBV29-1
TGTGCCAGCAGTTTAAGGTTGAGGACAGATACGCAGTATTTT	CASSLRLRTDTQYF	few	TRBJ2-3	NA	14	TRBV27
TGTGCCAGCAGCTTCGAAGTGGAACAGCCCCAGCATTTT	CASSFEVEQPQHF	few	TRBJ1-5	NA	13	TRBV11-2
TGTGCCAGCAGCCTACGACTAGCGGCGAACACCGGGGAGCTGTTTTTT	CASSLRLAANTGELFF	NA	TRBJ2-2	TRBD2	16	TRBV4-2
TGTGCCACCAGTGACCGCGACAAACTCTTCACCGGGGAGCTGTTTTTT	CATSDRDKLFTGELFF	few	TRBJ2-2	NA	16	TRBV24-1
TGCGCCAGCAGTCAATCCAACAGGGAATGGAATCAGCCCCAGCATTTT	CASSQSNREWNQPQHF	NA	TRBJ1-5	NA	16	TRBV23-1
TGCAGTGCTAGAAGACTAGCGCCGACCAATGAGCAGTTCTTC	CSARRLAPTNEQFF	few	TRBJ2-1	TRBD2	14	TRBV20-1
TGTGCCACCAGCAGAAGCGGGAGGCCGAATGAGCAGTTCTTC	CATSRSGRPNEQFF	NA	TRBJ2-1	TRBD2	14	TRBV15
TGCAGTGCTAGAGACACAGAGTTCTATGGCTACACCTTC	CSARDTEFYGYTF	NA	TRBJ1-2	NA	13	TRBV20-1
TGTGCCAGCAGCCAAGTGATAGCGGGGAGAGATACGCAGTATTTT	CASSQVIAGRDTQYF	NA	TRBJ2-3	TRBD2	15	TRBV3-1
TGTGCCAGCAGCTCGCATTCGTCCGGGGCCTACAATGAGCAGTTCTTC	CASSSHSSGAYNEQFF	few	TRBJ2-1	NA	16	TRBV7-2
TGTGCCAGCAGCTCACGACGGGGTGGGCAAGAGACCCAGTACTTC	CASSSRRGGQETQYF	NA	TRBJ2-5	NA	15	TRBV7-2
TGTGCCAGCAGCCCGAGGACAGACTACGAGCAGTACTTC	CASSPRTDYEQYF	many	TRBJ2-7	NA	13	TRBV5-6
TGTGCCATCAGTGGACTAGCGGGGTCCTTCACAGATACGCAGTATTTT	CAISGLAGSFTDTQYF	many	TRBJ2-3	TRBD2	16	TRBV10-3
TGCAGTGCCCAGACCGGGACTACCTCCGGGGAGCTGTTTTTT	CSAQTGTTSGELFF	NA	TRBJ2-2	TRBD2	14	TRBV20-1
TGTGCCAGCAGCCCCGACGGGACCCCCCAGTCCACGCCAGGCACAGATACGCAGTATTTT	CASSPDGTPQSTPGTDTQYF	few	TRBJ2-3	NA	20	TRBV7-2
TGCAGCGTTGGGGTGATAATGGGGGAAGCTTTCTTT	CSVGVIMGEAFF	few	TRBJ1-1	NA	12	TRBV29-1
TGTGCCAGCAGCCTGAACGTTGACAGAAAAGCTTTCTTT	CASSLNVDRKAFF	few	TRBJ1-1	NA	13	TRBV7-9
TGTGCCAGCAGTAGGAGGGGGGGCACAGATACGCAGTATTTT	CASSRRGGTDTQYF	few	TRBJ2-3	NA	14	TRBV6-5
TGTGCCGCCACCGACATCGGGGCAACTAATGAAAAACTGTTTTTT	CAATDIGATNEKLFF	few	TRBJ1-4	NA	15	TRBV15
TGTGCCAGTAGTGCGGGACAGGGTAGTATGTTCCGCTTC	CASSAGQGSMFRF	few	TRBJ2-7	TRBD1	13	TRBV19
TGTGCCAGCAGAGTCTCGAGGGTGAACACTGAAGCTTTCTTT	CASRVSRVNTEAFF	NA	TRBJ1-1	NA	14	TRBV3-1
TGTGCCAGCACCTTAGGGCCGGGAGGGACTGAAGCTTTCTTT	CASTLGPGGTEAFF	NA	TRBJ1-1	NA	14	TRBV5-5
TGCGCCAGCACGGAACTGGGGGCGAACACCGGGGAGCTGTTTTTT	CASTELGANTGELFF	few	TRBJ2-2	NA	15	TRBV4-1
TGCAGGTCGGTTTACGAGCAGTACTTC	CRSVYEQYF	few	TRBJ2-7	NA	9	TRBV20-1
TGCGCCAGCAGCCCACGAGAGGGGGGGCGGAAAGATACGCAGTATTTT	CASSPREGGRKDTQYF	few	TRBJ2-3	NA	16	TRBV4-1
TGTGCCAGCAGCTTAGCGTCTGGACTAGCGGGAGGCCCCTCTAGCACAGATACGCAGTATTTT	CASSLASGLAGGPSSTDTQYF	few	TRBJ2-3	TRBD2	21	TRBV7-9
TGTGCCAGCAGCCCTCTAAGCCCCACCGGGGAGCTGTTTTTT	CASSPLSPTGELFF	many	TRBJ2-2	NA	14	TRBV12-3/TRBV12-4
TGCGCCAGCAGCTTGGAGGACCCCGGTGAAAAACTGTTTTTT	CASSLEDPGEKLFF	few	TRBJ1-4	NA	14	TRBV5-1
TGTGCCAGCAGCGAACAGGGTAATTCACCCCTCCACTTT	CASSEQGNSPLHF	few	TRBJ1-6	NA	13	TRBV9
TGTGCCAGCAGCCAAGACTTTCCGGGACGGTCGAACTATGGCTACACCTTC	CASSQDFPGRSNYGYTF	NA	TRBJ1-2	NA	17	TRBV3-1
TGTGCCAGCAGTTTCGAGGCAGGGGCGGATAATGAGCAGTTCTTC	CASSFEAGADNEQFF	many	TRBJ2-1	NA	15	TRBV12-3/TRBV12-4
TGTGCCAGCAGCACCGCTAGCGACCAAGAGACCCAGTACTTC	CASSTASDQETQYF	few	TRBJ2-5	NA	14	TRBV5-4
TGCAGCGTTGATAGGAGGGAAAAAATCGGCTATGGCTACACCTTC	CSVDRREKIGYGYTF	many	TRBJ1-2	NA	15	TRBV29-1
TGTGCCAGCAGCCAAGAGTGGGACAGCTACGAGCAGTACTTC	CASSQEWDSYEQYF	NA	TRBJ2-7	TRBD1	14	TRBV3-1
TGTGCCAGCAGTGGTAGCCTAGAGACCCAGTACTTC	CASSGSLETQYF	NA	TRBJ2-5	NA	12	TRBV2